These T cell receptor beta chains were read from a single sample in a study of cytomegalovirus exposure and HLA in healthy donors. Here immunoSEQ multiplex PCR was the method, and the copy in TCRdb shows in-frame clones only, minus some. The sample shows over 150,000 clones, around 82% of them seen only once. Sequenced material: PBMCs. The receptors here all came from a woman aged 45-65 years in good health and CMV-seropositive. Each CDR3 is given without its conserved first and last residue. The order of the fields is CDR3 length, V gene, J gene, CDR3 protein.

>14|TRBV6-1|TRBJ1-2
ASSVDLGEGNYGYT
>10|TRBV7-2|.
ASSRSSYEQY
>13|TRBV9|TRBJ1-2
ASSISGTLSYGYT
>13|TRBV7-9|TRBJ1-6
ASSLGDSTNSPLH
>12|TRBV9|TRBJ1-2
ASSVGQSLYGYT
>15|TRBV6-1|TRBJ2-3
ASSEAGHQGGSDTQY
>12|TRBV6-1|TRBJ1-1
ASSEAGGDTEAF
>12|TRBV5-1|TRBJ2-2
ASSRTPNTGELF
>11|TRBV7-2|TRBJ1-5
ASSLGQNQPQH
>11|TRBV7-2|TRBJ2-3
ASRATGTDTQY
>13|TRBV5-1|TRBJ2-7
ASSAPGQGIYEQY
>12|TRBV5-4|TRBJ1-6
ASSVQGSGSPLH
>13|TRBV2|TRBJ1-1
ASPTKYSADTEAF
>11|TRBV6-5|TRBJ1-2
ASTTHKFYGYT
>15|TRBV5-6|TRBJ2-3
ASSKTSGGALTDTQY
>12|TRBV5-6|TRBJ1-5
ASSFRGGNQPQH
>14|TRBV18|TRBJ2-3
ASSPPSTSGGDTQY
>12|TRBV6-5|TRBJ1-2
ASSYQGANYGYT
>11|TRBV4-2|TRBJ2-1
ASSQLDFNEQF
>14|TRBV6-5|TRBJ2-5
ASSYGEWAGKETQY
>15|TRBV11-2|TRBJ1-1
ASSLDTGSQGRTEAF
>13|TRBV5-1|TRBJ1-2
ASSLDPGTNYGYT
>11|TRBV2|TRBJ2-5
ASTGTSRETQY
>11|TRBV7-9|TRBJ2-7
ASSLSQGGEQY
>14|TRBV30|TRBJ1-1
AWSVRRGTMNTEAF
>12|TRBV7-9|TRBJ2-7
ASSLAEAHDEQY
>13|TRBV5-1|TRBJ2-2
ATSWGGASTGELF